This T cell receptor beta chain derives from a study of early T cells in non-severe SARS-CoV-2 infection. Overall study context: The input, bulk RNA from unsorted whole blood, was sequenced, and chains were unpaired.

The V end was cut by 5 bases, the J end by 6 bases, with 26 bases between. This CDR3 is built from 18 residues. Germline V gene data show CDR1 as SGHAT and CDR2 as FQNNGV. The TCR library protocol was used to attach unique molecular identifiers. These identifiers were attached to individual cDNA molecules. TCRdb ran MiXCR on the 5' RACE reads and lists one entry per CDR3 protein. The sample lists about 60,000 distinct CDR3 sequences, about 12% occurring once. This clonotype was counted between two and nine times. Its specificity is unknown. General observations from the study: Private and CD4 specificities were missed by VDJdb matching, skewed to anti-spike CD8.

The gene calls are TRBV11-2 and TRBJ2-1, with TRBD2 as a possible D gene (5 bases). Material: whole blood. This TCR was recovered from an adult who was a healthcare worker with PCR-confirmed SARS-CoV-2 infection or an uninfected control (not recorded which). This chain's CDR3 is CASSPRSLRLAIGNEQFF. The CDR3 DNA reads TGTGCCAGCAGCCCGAGGTCCTTAAGGCTAGCTATTGGCAATGAGCAGTTCTTC.